This T cell receptor beta chain appears in the sequencing data of a study of blood T cell repertoires in COVID-19 (dated by TCRdb to the early 2020s). For the wider study: Samples covering the acute and convalescent phases of COVID-19 were provided by collaborators in the United States, Italy and Spain. HLA class I and class II types, where available, came from metadata supplied by the sample provider rather than from assay-based typing. The repertoires were released in a freely available public database intended as a resource for research on the immune response to SARS-CoV-2. The samples were drawn from the first 160 participants of the ongoing ImmuneRACE study and from roughly 1,300 subjects provided by 6 global collaborators. The dataset comprised deeply sampled blood TCRbeta repertoires from subjects exposed to, actively infected with, or recovered from COVID-19. The prospective study material was composed of cDNA or gDNA derived from T cells, B-cell-depleted T cells, or PBMCs. A de-identified subject ID, COVID-19 status, age in years and sex were almost always included in the sample metadata. The study at large found these results: The amount of clinical and demographic metadata varied by source and participant and was provided uncurated.

The germline V gene sets CDR1 to SNHLY and CDR2 to FYNNEI. The CDR3 spans 15 residues, from the cysteine through the phenylalanine. Solely the CDR3 DNA is kept, with 45 bases framed from the first base. V loses 5 bases, J loses 0 bases, and the germline ends lie 11 bases apart. This clone was seen more than once but under ten times. Its binding antigen is unknown. Qualities for individual bases were not recorded, and no much larger clone is one base off. Collaborating institutions collected whole blood in K2EDTA tubes following their own protocols. Collaborator samples were shipped for TCRbeta analysis as frozen whole blood, isolated PBMCs, or DNA extracted from either sample type. TCRbeta CDR3 regions were amplified from genomic DNA by means of the immunoSEQ Assay, a bias-controlled multiplex PCR. Per the original workflow: The number of nucleated cells in each sample was estimated by amplification of reference gene primers within the assay. To quantify the absolute abundance of each unique TCRbeta CDR3 rearrangement, sequence reads were collapsed and filtered. For each sample, productive Simpson clonality was calculated by taking the square root of Simpson's diversity index across productive rearrangements. Held by TCRdb, this immuneACCESS table contains in-frame sequences only and omits some clones. Under half of the omission traces to an unresolved V gene where checked; the cause of the rest is unknown. V and J calls and clone size are those listed in that table; D and trimming were worked out from the DNA. The sample yields some 250,000 clones; 82% were counted once. Less than 4% of the sample is in the top ten clones.

The source is a woman between 18 and 30 years old with acute or convalescent COVID-19. Source material: peripheral blood. The sequence links TRBV2 to TRBJ1-3, and the D gene may be TRBD1, 6 bases matching. The CDR3 loop reads CASSSGAFSGNTIYF. Here is the DNA: TGTGCCAGCAGTTCAGGGGCCTTCTCTGGAAACACCATATATTTT.